This T cell receptor (delta chain) emerged from a study of gamma-delta T cells after stem cell transplantation. The germline CDR1 and CDR2 sequences are GEAIGNYY and EKD. Unmatched junction bases numbered 11, after V lost 5 bases and J lost 4 bases. The CDR3 length is 16 residues. This clone was recorded many times. TCRdb fed the RT-PCR reads into CATT to redo clone calling. The data show about 10,000 delta-chain clones, with around 1.2% seen just once and 9% to 12% held by the top ten. The V gene is TRDV2, the J gene TRDJ1, with TRDD3 identical over 11 bases. The clonotype comes from a human donor. It is not recorded whose cells these are; they may come from a transplant donor. Sequenced sample: gamma-delta T cells. The DNA for the CDR3 is TGTGCCTGTGTCGCCCTACTGGGGGATAATCGCGATAAACTCATCTTT. Protein sequence: CACVALLGDNRDKLIF.